The TCR beta chain under discussion was sequenced for a study of OX40 agonist ivuxolimab in advanced cancers. The germline CDR1 and CDR2 sequences are LNHNV and YYDKDF (reference sequence). The V gene end was trimmed by 3 bases and the J gene end by 0 bases; junction bases not matched to a gene: 3. The CDR3 has 15 amino acids. Sequencing used immunoSEQ multiplex PCR; TCRdb keeps in-frame clones, though not all of them. Here the sample spans about 69,000 clones, more than 70% being singletons. Sequences were derived from CD4+ or CD8+ T cells sorted from blood, sampled in a trial of the OX40 agonist ivuxolimab. The TCR originated in an adult with an advanced solid tumor such as melanoma, head and neck, liver or kidney cancer. This chain joins TRBV15 and TRBJ2-3; 7 positions match TRBD2. The DNA of the CDR3 is TGTGCCACCAGCAGCCTTAGCGGGAGCACAGATACGCAGTATTTT. Translated: CATSSLSGSTDTQYF.